The sample holds many counts of the clone carrying this TCR beta chain. Its target is unknown. The entry originates in a study of T-cell memory formation after mild COVID-19. Whole-study findings and limits: Clones that contracted from day 15 to 85 were balanced CD4/CD8, while later expanders leaned CD4+.

TCRdb independently ran MiXCR on the 5' RACE reads; one entry per CDR3 protein. The table includes about 390,000 distinct CDR3 sequences, 16% detected once. The CDR3 sequence is 11 residues long. Germline V gives CDR1 SGHTA, CDR2 FQGNSA. Trimming pared 6 bases from V and 5 bases from J, leaving 5 bases between. The rearrangement links TRBV7-2 to TRBJ2-1; no reliable D call. This TCR came from a man younger than 35 who had mild COVID-19 (a few samples of this study predate the infection). Cell type and time point are not known. The specimen was PBMCs or a T cell subset sorted from them (not recorded which). CDR3 protein: CASSRDNEQFF. DNA of the CDR3: TGTGCCAGCAGTAGAGACAATGAGCAGTTCTTC.